This T cell receptor (beta chain) is drawn from a study of blood T cells in healthy people across ages. Study-level information: Template switching picked up about one barcoded beta molecule for each two T cells. Study-level findings and limits: Age advanced and TCR beta diversity per million T cells fell, roughly linearly.

Primers used in a second PCR of roughly 7 to 11 cycles were a sample-barcoded 5' primer and a J-beta primer mix. Every cDNA molecule carried a tag from a template-switch adaptor bearing 12 random nucleotides. MiXCR was run by TCRdb on the 5' RACE reads, yielding one entry per CDR3 protein. The table records about 1,600,000 distinct CDR3 sequences, around 42% of them present only once. The V and J ends lost 4 bases and 3 bases respectively, with 20 bases between them. CDR3 size: 16 residues. The V gene's germline CDR1 is SGHRS and CDR2 YFSETQ. Remarks on this clonotype: Its antigen is not identified.

This receptor was identified in a young woman in good health. Sequencing was done on a sample of blood. This rearrangement joins TRBV5-1 to TRBJ2-7; weak D call: TRBD1 (5 bases). The CDR3 spells CASSTRQTLGLYEQYF. The CDR3, as DNA: TGCGCCAGCAGCACAAGACAGACCCTTGGCCTCTACGAGCAGTACTTC.